Listed below are T cell receptor beta chains from one sample, sequenced in a study of T cells in Graves' hyperthyroidism and ophthalmopathy. TCRdb reprocessed the multiplex PCR reads via MiXCR and lists one record per CDR3 protein. The sample lists around 580,000 distinct CDR3 sequences; 16% were seen once. Sequencing used blood. The receptors originated from a woman aged 18-29 years with Graves' hyperthyroidism. Each CDR3 is given with its conserved first and last residue. The D gene is left open where the match is weak. Clone size appears in some rows only: once, few, many, or a class for an expanded clone.

d_gene	v_gene	len	j_gene	abundance	CDR3aa	CDR3nt
TRBD2	TRBV7-2	17	TRBJ2-3	.	CASSLVSGGEGADTQYF	TGTGCCAGCAGCTTAGTATCGGGGGGGGAGGGCGCAGATACGCAGTATTTT
TRBD1	TRBV20-1	13	TRBJ1-3	.	CSAQGANGNTIYF	TGCAGTGCCCAGGGGGCTAATGGAAACACCATATATTTT
TRBD1	TRBV27	15	TRBJ1-4	.	CASSYRQGGFEKLFF	TGTGCCAGCAGCTACCGACAGGGGGGGTTTGAAAAACTGTTTTTT
TRBD1	TRBV7-8	16	TRBJ2-7	.	CASSLLAGQGSYEQYF	TGTGCCAGCAGCTTATTAGCGGGACAGGGGTCGTACGAGCAGTACTTC
TRBD2	TRBV27	15	TRBJ2-1	many	CASRSPGLAGTEQFF	TGTGCCAGCAGGTCACCGGGACTAGCGGGGACTGAGCAGTTCTTC
TRBD2	TRBV30	15	TRBJ2-3	.	CAWRGSGRITDTQYF	TGTGCCTGGAGGGGTAGCGGGAGAATTACAGATACGCAGTATTTT
TRBD2	TRBV25-1	18	TRBJ2-2	.	CASSERGGRSFGTGELFF	TGTGCCAGCAGTGAACGGGGGGGCCGAAGTTTTGGCACCGGGGAGCTGTTTTTT
.	TRBV28	14	TRBJ1-3	.	CASSLAEGRNTIYF	TGTGCCAGCAGTTTAGCGGAGGGGAGAAACACCATATATTTT
.	TRBV10-3	13	TRBJ1-1	.	CATVDSMNTEAFF	TGTGCCACGGTGGACAGCATGAACACTGAAGCTTTCTTT
TRBD2	TRBV20-1	16	TRBJ2-5	few	CSARAGAFTPQETQYF	TGCAGTGCAAGAGCGGGGGCCTTTACCCCTCAAGAGACCCAGTACTTC
.	TRBV7-2	14	TRBJ2-2	.	CASSKILETGELFF	TGTGCCAGCAGCAAAATACTCGAAACCGGGGAGCTGTTTTTT
.	TRBV11-3	14	TRBJ2-7	.	CASSSDRASGEQYF	TGTGCCAGCAGTTCGGACCGGGCCTCCGGCGAGCAGTACTTC
TRBD1	TRBV11-1	19	TRBJ1-2	.	CTSSHRGSGTGGAGYGYTF	TGTACCAGCAGCCACCGCGGATCGGGGACAGGGGGTGCTGGCTATGGCTACACCTTC
TRBD2	TRBV28	14	TRBJ2-1	.	CASRGTSGRSEQFF	TGTGCCAGCAGAGGGACTAGCGGGAGAAGCGAGCAGTTCTTC